A selection of T cell receptor beta chains follows, all from one sample in a study of T cells in tumors after PD-1 blockade. The method was immunoSEQ multiplex PCR; TCRdb's version includes in-frame clones alone and lacks a portion of them. The sample yields 15,000 to 20,000 clones, roughly 80% seen once. This specimen was PBMCs, taken after anti-PD-1 therapy. These receptors were collected from a human donor with advanced basal cell or squamous cell carcinoma (not recorded which). The CDR3 runs from the conserved cysteine through the conserved F or W. A D gene is named only where the DNA matches it firmly. Only part of the rows carry a size: once, few, many, or a class if the clone is expanded.

cdr3_length,d_call,v_call,j_call,clone_size,cdr3_nt,cdr3_aa
15,TRBD1,TRBV18,TRBJ2-2,.,TGTGCCAGCTCACCCCGGACAGGGAATACCGGGGAGCTGTTTTTT,CASSPRTGNTGELFF
15,.,TRBV27,TRBJ2-3,medium-sized,TGTGCCAGCAGTTTAGGATCCTCTAGCACAGATACGCAGTATTTT,CASSLGSSSTDTQYF
14,.,TRBV10-1,TRBJ2-3,few,TGCGCCAGCAGTGAGTCGGGGGCCGGAGATACGCAGTATTTT,CASSESGAGDTQYF
13,.,TRBV27,TRBJ1-2,.,TGTGCCAGCAGTTTGCGGCAGAACTATGGCTACACCTTC,CASSLRQNYGYTF
11,.,TRBV28,TRBJ1-1,.,TGTGCCAGCAGCCAAGGACACCTTGCTTTCTTT,CASSQGHLAFF
15,TRBD1,TRBV7-9,TRBJ2-7,.,TGTGCCAGCAGCCCAGAGGGGGACAGGGCCCACGAGCAGTACTTC,CASSPEGDRAHEQYF
15,.,TRBV5-1,TRBJ1-2,once,TGCGCCAGCAGCGAGGACGGGAGGGTGTCCTATGGCTACACCTTC,CASSEDGRVSYGYTF
14,TRBD1,TRBV28,TRBJ1-4,.,TGTGCCAGCAGTTCACAGGGGGCTGATGAAAAACTGTTTTTT,CASSSQGADEKLFF
16,TRBD1,TRBV5-1,TRBJ2-1,.,TGCGCCAGCAGCGCCAGACAGGGGCTAACATACAATGAGCAGTTCTTC,CASSARQGLTYNEQFF
16,.,TRBV10-3,TRBJ2-2,.,TGTGCCATCAGTGATCTTGGGACGGTGAACACCGGGGAGCTGTTTTTT,CAISDLGTVNTGELFF
14,TRBD1,TRBV6-5,TRBJ1-1,once,TGTGCCAGCACCGATCACAGGGGGAACACTGAAGCTTTCTTT,CASTDHRGNTEAFF
15,.,TRBV10-3,TRBJ2-3,.,TGTGCCGTCCGGGACCCTGGGGGCCGCACAGATACGCAGTATTTT,CAVRDPGGRTDTQYF
14,.,TRBV6-2/TRBV6-3,TRBJ1-1,.,TGTGCCAGCAGTTATTCACAGGAGAACACTGAAGCTTTCTTT,CASSYSQENTEAFF
13,TRBD1,TRBV20-1,TRBJ2-4,.,TGCAGTGCTAGTAGGACAGGTGAAAACATTCAGTACTTC,CSASRTGENIQYF
15,TRBD2,TRBV7-8,TRBJ2-5,.,TGTGCCAGCAGCGGCTACGGGACTAGCATAGAGACCCAGTACTTC,CASSGYGTSIETQYF
14,.,TRBV5-1,TRBJ1-3,.,TGCGCCAGCAGCGATGGGACACGGGGAAACACCATATATTTT,CASSDGTRGNTIYF
17,TRBD2,TRBV5-1,TRBJ2-5,.,TGCGCCAGCAGCCCGGGAGGGACTAGCGGGATCCAAGAGACCCAGTACTTC,CASSPGGTSGIQETQYF
18,.,TRBV7-3,TRBJ1-5,.,TGTGCCAGCAGCTCCAGACAAATGACAGACTATAGCAATCAGCCCCAGCATTTT,CASSSRQMTDYSNQPQHF
16,TRBD1,TRBV7-9,TRBJ2-5,.,TGTGCCAGCAGCTCAAACGCTGGGACAGCCCAAGAGACCCAGTACTTC,CASSSNAGTAQETQYF
14,.,TRBV3-1/TRBV3-2,TRBJ2-1,.,TGTGCCAGCAGCCCCTACAGGGATAGGGATGAGCAGTTCTTC,CASSPYRDRDEQFF
16,TRBD1,TRBV24-1,TRBJ2-3,.,TGTGCCACCAGTGACGCCGGGACAGGGTGGAAGGATACGCAGTATTTT,CATSDAGTGWKDTQYF
15,.,TRBV5-8,TRBJ2-1,.,TGTGCCAGCGGCCTCTGGCCGATTATAGGCGATGAGCAGTTCTTC,CASGLWPIIGDEQFF
15,TRBD2,TRBV9,TRBJ2-1,.,TGTGCCAGCAGCGTAGAATTGCGGGGGTACAATGAGCAGTTCTTC,CASSVELRGYNEQFF
13,.,TRBV28,TRBJ1-4,.,TGTGCCAGCAGTTTTGGAGATCGGGAAAAACTGTTTTTT,CASSFGDREKLFF
13,TRBD1,TRBV28,TRBJ1-5,.,TGTGCCGGGGGGACAGATAGCAATCAGCCCCAGCATTTT,CAGGTDSNQPQHF